This is a list of T cell receptor beta chains from one sample in a study of CD4 T cells in relation to SARS-CoV-2 and coronaviruses. The table came from immunoSEQ multiplex PCR; TCRdb's copy has only in-frame clones and leaves some out. Of more than 50,000 clones in the sample, about nine tenths were seen once. What was sequenced was memory CD4+ T cells from PBMCs. These receptors all stem from a human donor in good health. Each CDR3 is given with its conserved first and last residue. Fields, in order: D gene, J gene, V gene, clone size, CDR3 DNA, CDR3 protein. D genes are given only for firm matches. Only part of the rows carry a size: once, few, many, or a class if the clone is expanded.

TRBD1 TRBJ1-1 TRBV7-3 . TGTGCCAGCAGTATTACAGGGGGCCCGAACACTGAAGCTTTCTTT CASSITGGPNTEAFF
. TRBJ2-3 TRBV29-1 . TGCAGCGTTGAATCCCTGGTCCAAGTGACGCAGTATTTT CSVESLVQVTQYF
. TRBJ2-4 TRBV4-1 . TGCGCCAGCAGCCAAGTTGGGATGGCCAAAAACATTCAGTACTTC CASSQVGMAKNIQYF
. TRBJ2-1 TRBV11-2 . TGTGCCAGCAGCTCAGGGGTTGCAATCAATGAGCAGTTCTTC CASSSGVAINEQFF
TRBD1 TRBJ2-3 TRBV5-1 . TGCGCCAGCAGCCCCTCGGGACAGGGGCGGGATACGCAGTATTTT CASSPSGQGRDTQYF
. TRBJ1-3 TRBV28 . TGTGCCAGCAGCGTACAGGTCTCTGGAAACACCATATATTTT CASSVQVSGNTIYF
TRBD2 TRBJ2-3 TRBV3-1/TRBV3-2 . TGTGCCAGCGGGGGGGAGCGAGGTCAAACAGATACGCAGTATTTT CASGGERGQTDTQYF
. TRBJ1-2 TRBV30 . TGTGCCTGGAGTCGGGGGAACTATGGCTACACCTTC CAWSRGNYGYTF
TRBD2 TRBJ2-3 TRBV5-1 once TGCGCCAGCAGCTTTGTGAGACGGGAGGCCACAGATACGCAGTATTTT CASSFVRREATDTQYF
TRBD1 TRBJ2-1 TRBV2 . TGTGCCAGCGGGGGGACAGGGGGCGGGAATGAGCAGTTCTTC CASGGTGGGNEQFF
TRBD1 TRBJ1-4 TRBV28 . TGTGCCAGCAGGAACCAGGGGGCTACGGCTAATGAAAAACTGTTTTTT CASRNQGATANEKLFF
. TRBJ1-1 TRBV18 . TGTGCCAGCTCACCAGCACAGGGGAACACTGAAGCTTTCTTT CASSPAQGNTEAFF
. TRBJ2-4 TRBV5-6 . TGTGCCAGCAGCTCAGGGGGGGTCGCCATTCAGTACTTC CASSSGGVAIQYF
TRBD2 TRBJ2-7 TRBV5-4 . TGTGCCAGCAGTTCAGGGACTAGCCGTAACTACGAGCAGTACTTC CASSSGTSRNYEQYF
. TRBJ2-1 TRBV5-1 once TGCGCCAGCAGCTTGGCTGGGGATACCTACAATGAGCAGTTCTTC CASSLAGDTYNEQFF
. TRBJ2-1 TRBV14 . TGTGCCAGCAGCCCTTCCCGGGACGTAGTATACAATGAGCAGTTCTTC CASSPSRDVVYNEQFF
TRBD2 TRBJ2-1 TRBV10-3 . TGTGCCATCAGGGGAGGGATCCATGAGCAGTTCTTC CAIRGGIHEQFF
. TRBJ2-1 TRBV28 . TGTGCCAGCGTCCCTGGGGGGCGCTCGGGTGAGCAGTTCTTC CASVPGGRSGEQFF
. TRBJ2-1 TRBV28 few TGTGCCAGCAATCAGGGGGGGAACAATGAGCAGTTCTTC CASNQGGNNEQFF
. TRBJ2-4 TRBV5-6 . TGTGCCAGCAGCTTGGATGGAGCCAAAAACATTCAGTACTTC CASSLDGAKNIQYF
. TRBJ2-7 TRBV10-3 . TGTGCCATCAGTGAGTCACGCGAGCAGTACTTC CAISESREQYF
. TRBJ1-1 TRBV7-3 . TGTGCCAGCAGCTTCTCTGGACAGCATGAAGCTTTCTTT CASSFSGQHEAFF
TRBD1 TRBJ1-2 TRBV5-1 . TGCGCCAGCAGCCCCGAAGGGGGCGCCGGGGATGGCTACACCTTC CASSPEGGAGDGYTF